This TCR beta chain was documented in a study of blood T cell repertoires in COVID-19. This clone showed up just once. Generated by immunoSEQ multiplex PCR, the TCRdb table keeps only in-frame clones and is missing some. The table shows over 200,000 clones, with over 75% occurring only once. The germline gives CDR1 SGHNT, CDR2 YYREEE (reference sequence). V lost 5 bases, J lost 4 bases, and 7 bases stayed unmatched. This CDR3 is 15 amino acids long. The clonotype comes from a middle-aged man with COVID-19, enrolled during active disease. The J gene is TRBJ2-2, the V gene TRBV5-4; 8 bases fit TRBD1. The specimen was peripheral blood. Here the CDR3 DNA reads TGTGCCAGCAGGACCTCGGACAGGGTCACCGGGGAGCTGTTTTTT. Its protein product is CASRTSDRVTGELFF.